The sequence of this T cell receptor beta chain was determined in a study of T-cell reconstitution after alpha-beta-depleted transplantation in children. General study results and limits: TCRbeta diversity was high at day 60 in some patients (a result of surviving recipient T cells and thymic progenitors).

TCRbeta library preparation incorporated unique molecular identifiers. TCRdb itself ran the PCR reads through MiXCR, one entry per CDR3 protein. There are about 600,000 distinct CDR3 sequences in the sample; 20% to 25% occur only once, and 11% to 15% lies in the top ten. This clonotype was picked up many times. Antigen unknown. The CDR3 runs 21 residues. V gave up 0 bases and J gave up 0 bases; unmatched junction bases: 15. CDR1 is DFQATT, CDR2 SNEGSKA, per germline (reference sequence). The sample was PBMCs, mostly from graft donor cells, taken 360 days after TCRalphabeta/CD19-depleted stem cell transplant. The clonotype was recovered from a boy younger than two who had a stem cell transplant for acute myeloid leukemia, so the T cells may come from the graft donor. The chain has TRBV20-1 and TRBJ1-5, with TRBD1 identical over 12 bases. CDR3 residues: CSARDSGTGGARDYSNQPQHF. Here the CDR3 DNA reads TGCAGTGCTAGAGATTCGGGGACAGGGGGCGCAAGGGACTATAGCAATCAGCCCCAGCATTTT.